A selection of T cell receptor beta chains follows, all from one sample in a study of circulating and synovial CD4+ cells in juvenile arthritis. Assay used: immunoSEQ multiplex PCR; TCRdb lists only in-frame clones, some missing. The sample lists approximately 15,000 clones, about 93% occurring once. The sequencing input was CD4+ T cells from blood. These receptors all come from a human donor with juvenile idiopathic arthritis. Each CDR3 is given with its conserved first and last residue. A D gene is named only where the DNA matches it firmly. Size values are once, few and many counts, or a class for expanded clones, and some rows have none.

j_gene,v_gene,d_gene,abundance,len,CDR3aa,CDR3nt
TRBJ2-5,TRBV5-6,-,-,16,CASSSFGGLKGETQYF,TGTGCCAGCAGTTCATTCGGGGGTCTAAAAGGGGAGACCCAGTACTTC
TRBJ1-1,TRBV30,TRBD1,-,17,CAWSVSGAQGANTEAFF,TGTGCCTGGAGTGTCAGTGGGGCTCAGGGGGCGAACACTGAAGCTTTCTTT
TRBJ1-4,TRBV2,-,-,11,CASRGPEKLFF,TGTGCCAGCAGGGGGCCTGAAAAACTGTTTTTT
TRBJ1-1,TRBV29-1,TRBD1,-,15,CSVEGVQGLNPEAFF,TGCAGCGTTGAAGGAGTACAGGGGTTAAATCCTGAAGCTTTCTTT
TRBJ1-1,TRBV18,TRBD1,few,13,CASSESQGAEAFF,TGTGCCAGCTCAGAAAGTCAGGGGGCTGAAGCTTTCTTT
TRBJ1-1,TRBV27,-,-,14,CASSPWAGRTEAFF,TGTGCCAGCAGTCCGTGGGCCGGGAGGACTGAAGCTTTCTTT
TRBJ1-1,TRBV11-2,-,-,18,CASSFSYLFVGGNTEAFF,TGTGCCAGCAGCTTTAGTTATCTGTTCGTAGGAGGGAACACTGAAGCTTTCTTT
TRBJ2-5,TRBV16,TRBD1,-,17,CASSPSRDRGLEETQYF,TGTGCCAGCAGCCCCTCACGGGACAGGGGGCTAGAAGAGACCCAGTACTTC
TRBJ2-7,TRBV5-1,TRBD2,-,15,CASSLTAGVSYEQYF,TGCGCCAGCAGCTTAACAGCGGGAGTCTCCTACGAGCAGTACTTC
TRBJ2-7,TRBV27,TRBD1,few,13,CASTGQGVSEQYF,TGTGCCAGCACCGGACAGGGGGTAAGCGAGCAGTACTTC
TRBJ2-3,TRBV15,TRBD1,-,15,CATKWRTGGTDTQYF,TGTGCCACCAAATGGAGGACAGGGGGCACAGATACGCAGTATTTT
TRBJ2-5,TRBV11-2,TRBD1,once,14,CASSLILSGGTQYF,TGTGCCAGCAGCTTAATTTTATCAGGGGGGACCCAGTACTTC